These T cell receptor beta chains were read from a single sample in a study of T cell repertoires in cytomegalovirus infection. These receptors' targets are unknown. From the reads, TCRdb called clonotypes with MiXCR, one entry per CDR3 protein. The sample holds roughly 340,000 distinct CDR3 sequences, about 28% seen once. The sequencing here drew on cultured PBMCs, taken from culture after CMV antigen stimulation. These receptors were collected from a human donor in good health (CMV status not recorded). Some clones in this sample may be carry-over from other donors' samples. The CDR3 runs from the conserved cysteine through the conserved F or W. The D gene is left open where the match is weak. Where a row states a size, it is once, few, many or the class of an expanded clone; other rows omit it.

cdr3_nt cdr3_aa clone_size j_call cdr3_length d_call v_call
TGTGCCAGCAGTTTAACTCCTCGTTACCTCTCCTACGAGCAGTACTTC CASSLTPRYLSYEQYF few TRBJ2-7 16 . TRBV27
TGTGCCAGCAACCCGGACAGCTCCAATCAGCCCCAGCATTTT CASNPDSSNQPQHF few TRBJ1-5 14 . TRBV6-2/TRBV6-3
TGTGCCAGCAGCTTTACTAGCGGGGGACCGGATACGCAGTATTTT CASSFTSGGPDTQYF few TRBJ2-3 15 TRBD2 TRBV7-8
TGTGCCAGCAGTTACGGTATCAATCAGCCCCAGCATTTT CASSYGINQPQHF few TRBJ1-5 13 . TRBV6-6
TGTGCCACTCGGGACGTAGCGGAACAGCCCCAGCATTTT CATRDVAEQPQHF . TRBJ1-5 13 . TRBV10-3
TGTGCCAGCAGCTTAGTTTCGGGAGGACACGGGGACGAGCAGTACTTC CASSLVSGGHGDEQYF few TRBJ2-7 16 TRBD2 TRBV7-6
TGTGCCAGCAGTTTCACAGGAGAAAAACTGTTTTTT CASSFTGEKLFF . TRBJ1-4 12 . TRBV27
TGTGCCAGCAGTTACGGACGTCAGAGCAATCAGCCCCAGCATTTT CASSYGRQSNQPQHF many TRBJ1-5 15 . TRBV7-2
TGCGCCAGCAGCCTACCGGGGGAGGAAAACATTCAGTACTTC CASSLPGEENIQYF . TRBJ2-4 14 . TRBV4-1
TGTGCCACCAGTGACTCCGGGACTAGCGCCTCCTACGAGCAGTACTTC CATSDSGTSASYEQYF . TRBJ2-7 16 TRBD2 TRBV24-1
TGCAGTGCCAAGCCGGGACTAGCGGGAGGGCCGATCACAGATACGCAGTATTTT CSAKPGLAGGPITDTQYF . TRBJ2-3 18 TRBD2 TRBV20-1
TGTGCCAGCAGTCCAATTATGTCGACTAGCGCCGAGCAGTTCTTC CASSPIMSTSAEQFF . TRBJ2-1 15 TRBD2 TRBV2
TGTGCCAGCAGCTCGTGGGGGGCACGACCCTCTGGAAACACCATATATTTT CASSSWGARPSGNTIYF . TRBJ1-3 17 . TRBV7-6
TGTGCCAGCAGTTACGGTGACGAGCAGTACTTC CASSYGDEQYF . TRBJ2-7 11 . TRBV6-2/TRBV6-3
TGTGCCAGTAGTCCCAGGGGGGATGGCTACACCTTC CASSPRGDGYTF few TRBJ1-2 12 TRBD1 TRBV19
TGTGCCAGCAGTTTCCAGGGGGTGAACACTGAAGCTTTCTTT CASSFQGVNTEAFF many TRBJ1-1 14 TRBD1 TRBV12-3/TRBV12-4
TGCGCCAGCCGCCTGACAGGGATAAGTTCAGAGACCCAGTACTTC CASRLTGISSETQYF few TRBJ2-5 15 TRBD1 TRBV5-1
TGTGCCAGCAGACCCTCGGGCGGGAATGAAAAACTGTTTTTT CASRPSGGNEKLFF few TRBJ1-4 14 . TRBV12-3/TRBV12-4
TGTGCCAGCACCCCCCACCCGACAGGGATGACGGTGAACACTGAAGCTTTCTTT CASTPHPTGMTVNTEAFF . TRBJ1-1 18 TRBD1 TRBV4-2
TGTGCCAGTAGGGGGGGGAGCGCCGATGAGCAGTTCTTC CASRGGSADEQFF . TRBJ2-1 13 TRBD2 TRBV19
TGTGCCAGTAAGATTTTTGAGACAGGGGGCAATCAGCCCCAGCATTTT CASKIFETGGNQPQHF . TRBJ1-5 16 TRBD1 TRBV19
TGTGCCAGCAAGGGGGGCCTGAGCTCCTACGAGCAGTACTTC CASKGGLSSYEQYF . TRBJ2-7 14 . TRBV6-6
TGTGCCAGCAGTTTCTTTTTTTCGTCCTCTGGGGCCAACGTCCTGACTTTC CASSFFFSSSGANVLTF few TRBJ2-6 17 . TRBV27
TGTGCCATCAGGGCGGATAGCAATCAGCCCCAGCATTTT CAIRADSNQPQHF . TRBJ1-5 13 . TRBV10-3
TGTGCCAGCAGTCAACAGCTCTCTGGAAACACCATATATTTT CASSQQLSGNTIYF few TRBJ1-3 14 . TRBV7-8
TGTGCCAGCAGTTCACGACAGGGGTTCAATCAGCCCCAGCATTTT CASSSRQGFNQPQHF . TRBJ1-5 15 TRBD1 TRBV6-2/TRBV6-3
TGTGCCAGCAGCTTCCCGGCAGGGCCTAATTACGAGACCCAGTACTTC CASSFPAGPNYETQYF . TRBJ2-5 16 . TRBV7-6
TGTGCCAGCAGCTTATGGCCGCAGGGGGCAGGAAAACTGTTTTTT CASSLWPQGAGKLFF few TRBJ1-4 15 TRBD1 TRBV7-3
TGTGCCAGCAGTTTACAGTTGGGCAAAAACATTCAGTACTTC CASSLQLGKNIQYF many TRBJ2-4 14 . TRBV27
TGTGCCAGCAGTCCACACCAGGGGAGGAACACTGAAGCTTTCTTT CASSPHQGRNTEAFF . TRBJ1-1 15 . TRBV27
TGCGCCAGCAGCCAAGAGAGGGACAGGGGTTATGAAAAACTGTTTTTT CASSQERDRGYEKLFF . TRBJ1-4 16 TRBD1 TRBV4-1
TGTGCCAGCAGCTTAGCAAGGGGCAGGGAAGCTTTCTTT CASSLARGREAFF many TRBJ1-1 13 . TRBV7-8
TGTGCCAGCAGGACAGGGGTCGAAGCTTTCTTT CASRTGVEAFF . TRBJ1-1 11 TRBD1 TRBV6-1
TGTGCCAGCAGCATCCGACAGGGAACTAATGAAAAACTGTTTTTT CASSIRQGTNEKLFF . TRBJ1-4 15 TRBD1 TRBV3-1
TGTGCCAGCAGCGCTCCCCGGCGAGAGCAGTTCTTC CASSAPRREQFF . TRBJ2-1 12 . TRBV9
TGTGCCAGCAGTTTATCGAGAGGGGTGGGCACTGAAGCTTTCTTT CASSLSRGVGTEAFF few TRBJ1-1 15 . TRBV27
TGCGCCAGCAGCTCCCCAGGGGACCAGCCCCAGCATTTT CASSSPGDQPQHF . TRBJ1-5 13 . TRBV5-1
TGTGCCAGCAGCTTCGGACAGGGCTTGGGCAATGAGCAGTTCTTC CASSFGQGLGNEQFF . TRBJ2-1 15 TRBD1 TRBV7-2
TGTGCCATCAGTCCACGGGAAGGGCGGGAGCTCGCAGATACGCAGTATTTT CAISPREGRELADTQYF few TRBJ2-3 17 TRBD2 TRBV10-3
TGTGCCAGCAGCACAGCGGGGGGGCAAAGCGGGGAGCTGTTTTTT CASSTAGGQSGELFF . TRBJ2-2 15 TRBD2 TRBV9
TGCGCCAGCAGCCAAGTCGGACAGACCTACGAGCAGTACTTC CASSQVGQTYEQYF . TRBJ2-7 14 . TRBV4-1
TGTGCCAGCAGTTGGGGGGGTTCCGCTGGGGCCAACGTCCTGACTTTC CASSWGGSAGANVLTF . TRBJ2-6 16 TRBD2 TRBV28